Listed below are T cell receptor beta chains from one sample, sequenced in a study of T cell changes during pregnancy in multiple sclerosis. This table comes from immunoSEQ multiplex PCR, and its TCRdb copy is limited to in-frame clones, with some not included. The profile covers 46,000 or so clones, with 85% to 90% appearing a single time and 4.7% taken by the ten largest. Sequenced material: peripheral blood, taken in the second trimester of pregnancy. The receptors come from a female donor in good health, enrolled as a control in a pregnancy study. Both conserved end residues are part of each CDR3. The order of the fields is J gene, D gene, V gene, clone size, CDR3 protein, CDR3 DNA. The D gene is left open where the match is weak. Rows may omit the clone size; those that give it use once, few, many or a size class.

>TRBJ2-7|NA|TRBV19|NA
CASSIGTRNYEQYF
TGTGCCAGTAGTATTGGGACACGAAACTACGAGCAGTACTTC
>TRBJ2-1|NA|TRBV5-4|NA
CASSLTGLSRGDEQFF
TGTGCCAGCAGCTTAACTGGACTATCCAGGGGGGATGAGCAGTTCTTC
>TRBJ2-3|TRBD2|TRBV30|NA
CAWSTLAGDLFTDTQYF
TGTGCCTGGAGTACTCTAGCGGGGGACCTCTTCACAGATACGCAGTATTTT
>TRBJ2-3|TRBD2|TRBV7-8|NA
CASSTSGTSTDTQYF
TGTGCCAGCAGCACTAGCGGGACTAGCACAGATACGCAGTATTTT
>TRBJ1-1|NA|TRBV6-1|NA
CASSDGATEAFF
TGTGCCAGCAGTGATGGAGCCACTGAAGCTTTCTTT
>TRBJ1-5|NA|TRBV7-2|NA
CASSVTGNQPQHF
TGTGCCAGCAGCGTCACAGGGAACCAGCCCCAGCATTTT
>TRBJ1-5|TRBD1|TRBV27|NA
CASRPGQGPAGNQPQHF
TGTGCCAGCAGACCGGGACAGGGCCCCGCCGGCAATCAGCCCCAGCATTTT
>TRBJ2-2|NA|TRBV5-4|NA
CASSLEGGGVTGELFF
TGTGCCAGCAGCTTGGAAGGAGGTGGGGTCACCGGGGAGCTGTTTTTT
>TRBJ2-7|NA|TRBV5-4|NA
CASSGGGLDEQYF
TGTGCCAGCAGCGGTGGAGGTCTGGACGAGCAGTACTTC
>TRBJ1-5|NA|TRBV29-1|NA
CSVEEGGNQPQHF
TGCAGCGTTGAAGAGGGAGGCAATCAGCCCCAGCATTTT
>TRBJ2-7|TRBD2|TRBV6-6|NA
CASSGTSGAVPYEQYF
TGTGCCAGCAGTGGGACTAGCGGGGCGGTTCCCTACGAGCAGTACTTC
>TRBJ1-1|NA|TRBV11-3|NA
CASSPPGELRTEAFF
TGTGCCAGCAGCCCCCCCGGGGAGCTTAGGACTGAAGCTTTCTTT
>TRBJ1-1|TRBD1|TRBV7-9|few
CASIVTGANTEAFF
TGTGCCAGCATAGTCACAGGGGCGAACACTGAAGCTTTCTTT
>TRBJ2-3|TRBD2|TRBV27|NA
CASSAPRGTRATDTQYF
TGTGCCAGCAGTGCCCCCCGAGGGACTAGGGCGACAGATACGCAGTATTTT
>TRBJ1-4|NA|TRBV6-6|NA
CASSYTANEKLFF
TGTGCCAGCAGTTACACGGCTAATGAAAAACTGTTTTTT
>TRBJ1-4|TRBD1|TRBV18|NA
CASSPVQGAPNEKLFF
TGTGCCAGCTCACCAGTACAGGGGGCCCCTAATGAAAAACTGTTTTTT
>TRBJ2-7|TRBD1|TRBV7-2|NA
CASSTWTGAYEQYF
TGTGCCAGCAGCACTTGGACAGGGGCCTACGAGCAGTACTTC
>TRBJ1-1|NA|TRBV5-4|NA
CASSHLNDVAFF
TGTGCCAGCAGCCACCTAAATGATGTGGCTTTCTTT
>TRBJ2-5|TRBD2|TRBV4-1|NA
CASSQTPGLAGVGETQYF
TGCGCCAGCAGCCAAACCCCGGGACTAGCGGGAGTGGGGGAGACCCAGTACTTC
>TRBJ2-5|TRBD2|TRBV4-1|NA
CASSQETGSSGRRLETQYF
TGCGCCAGCAGCCAAGAGACGGGGTCTAGCGGGAGACGACTTGAGACCCAGTACTTC